Listed below are T cell receptor beta chains from one sample, sequenced in a study of siplizumab effects on memory and regulatory T cells. The protocol was immunoSEQ multiplex PCR, while the TCRdb copy is restricted to in-frame clones and leaves out a portion. This repertoire shows tens of thousands of clones, roughly 86% found once; its top ten account for more than 1.5%. The sequencing sample was made of Tregs sorted from blood. The receptors come from a human donor in good health. Both conserved end residues are part of each CDR3. The D gene is left open where the match is weak. Clone size is given for some rows only: seen once, a few or many times, or a class if the clone is expanded.

>TRBJ1-1|few|TRBV11-3|TRBD1
CANHGQANTEAFF
TGTGCCAATCACGGACAGGCGAACACTGAAGCTTTCTTT
>TRBJ1-5|once|TRBV7-2|.
CASSLAGTGYNQPQHF
TGTGCCAGCAGCTTAGCGGGAACAGGGTACAATCAGCCCCAGCATTTT
>TRBJ2-1|.|TRBV10-1|TRBD2
CASSESQRGTYNEQFF
TGCGCCAGCAGTGAGTCGCAGCGGGGGACCTACAATGAGCAGTTCTTC
>TRBJ1-2|.|TRBV6-1|.
CASSGLGQLYGYTF
TGTGCCAGCAGTGGACTAGGACAGCTCTATGGCTACACCTTC
>TRBJ2-3|.|TRBV2|.
CASRTVRTDTQYF
TGTGCCAGCAGGACTGTACGCACAGATACGCAGTATTTT
>TRBJ2-1|.|TRBV25-1|.
CASSELAAYNEQFF
TGTGCCAGCAGTGAATTGGCAGCTTACAATGAGCAGTTCTTC
>TRBJ1-3|.|TRBV7-3|.
CASSPGPIVGSGNTIYF
TGTGCCAGCAGCCCCGGACCGATCGTCGGGTCTGGAAACACCATATATTTT
>TRBJ2-7|.|TRBV4-1|.
CASSLALSSYEQYF
TGCGCCAGCAGCCTAGCTTTAAGCTCCTACGAGCAGTACTTC
>TRBJ1-3|few|TRBV4-1|TRBD1
CASSRQGSGNTIYF
TGCGCCAGCAGCCGACAGGGCTCTGGAAACACCATATATTTT
>TRBJ2-5|.|TRBV30|.
CAWSVPGGMETQYF
TGTGCCTGGAGTGTACCAGGAGGGATGGAGACCCAGTACTTC
>TRBJ2-1|.|TRBV5-1|.
CASSPGTYNEQFF
TGCGCCAGCAGCCCAGGGACCTACAATGAGCAGTTCTTC
>TRBJ2-7|.|TRBV19|.
CASSIDRQTSYEQYF
TGTGCCAGTAGTATAGATAGACAGACATCCTACGAGCAGTACTTC
>TRBJ1-1|.|TRBV7-9|TRBD1
CASRWTGGEAFF
TGTGCCAGCAGATGGACAGGGGGAGAAGCTTTCTTT
>TRBJ1-2|many|TRBV6-5|TRBD1
CASTTGDRGYTF
TGTGCCAGCACCACAGGGGATCGTGGCTACACCTTC
>TRBJ2-5|.|TRBV10-3|.
CAISESSAGETQYF
TGTGCCATCAGTGAGTCCAGCGCAGGGGAGACCCAGTACTTC
>TRBJ1-1|.|TRBV9|TRBD1
CASSVEAGGRGTEAFF
TGTGCCAGCAGCGTAGAGGCAGGGGGCCGAGGCACTGAAGCTTTCTTT
>TRBJ1-1|few|TRBV5-5|.
CASSSPVNTEAFF
TGTGCCAGCAGCTCGCCAGTGAACACTGAAGCTTTCTTT
>TRBJ1-1|.|TRBV6-5|TRBD1
CASSYGTGGITEAFF
TGTGCCAGCAGTTACGGGACAGGGGGAATCACTGAAGCTTTCTTT
>TRBJ1-2|.|TRBV6-5|TRBD1
CASTSPDRGPGYTF
TGTGCCAGCACTAGTCCGGACAGGGGGCCTGGCTACACCTTC
>TRBJ1-6|few|TRBV6-1|.
CASSDRRGPNSPLHF
TGTGCCAGCAGTGACAGGAGGGGACCGAATTCACCCCTCCACTTT
>TRBJ2-7|.|TRBV6-1|TRBD2
CASNRQAGGPYEQYF
TGTGCCAGCAATAGACAAGCGGGGGGGCCCTACGAGCAGTACTTC
>TRBJ2-1|once|TRBV7-3|TRBD2
CASSSPSGEQFF
TGTGCCAGCAGCTCGCCTAGCGGCGAGCAGTTCTTC